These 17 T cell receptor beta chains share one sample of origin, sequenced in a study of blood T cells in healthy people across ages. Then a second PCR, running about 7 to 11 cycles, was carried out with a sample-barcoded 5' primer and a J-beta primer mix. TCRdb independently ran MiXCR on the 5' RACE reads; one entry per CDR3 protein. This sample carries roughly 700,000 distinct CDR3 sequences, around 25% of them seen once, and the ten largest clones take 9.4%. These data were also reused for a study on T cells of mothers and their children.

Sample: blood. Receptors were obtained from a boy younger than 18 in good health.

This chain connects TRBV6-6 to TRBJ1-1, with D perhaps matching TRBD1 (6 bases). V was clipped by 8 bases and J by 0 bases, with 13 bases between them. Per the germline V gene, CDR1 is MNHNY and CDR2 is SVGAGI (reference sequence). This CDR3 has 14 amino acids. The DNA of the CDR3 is TGTGCCAGCTCCACAGGGAGCATGAACACTGAAGCTTTCTTT. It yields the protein CASSTGSMNTEAFF.

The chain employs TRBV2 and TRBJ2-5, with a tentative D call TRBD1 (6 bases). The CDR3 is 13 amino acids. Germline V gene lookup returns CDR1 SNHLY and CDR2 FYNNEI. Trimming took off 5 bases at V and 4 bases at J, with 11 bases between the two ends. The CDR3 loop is CASSRDIRETQYF. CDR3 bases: TGTGCCAGCAGTCGGGACATTCGAGAGACCCAGTACTTC.

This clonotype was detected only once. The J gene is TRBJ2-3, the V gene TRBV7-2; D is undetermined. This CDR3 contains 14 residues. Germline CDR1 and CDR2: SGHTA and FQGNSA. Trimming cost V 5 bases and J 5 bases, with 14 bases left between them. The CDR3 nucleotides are TGTGCCAGCAGCCTGATTTCTTGGGGAGATACGCAGTATTTT. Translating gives CASSLISWGDTQYF.

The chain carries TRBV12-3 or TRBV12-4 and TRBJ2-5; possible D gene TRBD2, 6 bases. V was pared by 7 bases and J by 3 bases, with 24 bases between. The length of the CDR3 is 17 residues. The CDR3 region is CASTPGLLNPAKETQYF. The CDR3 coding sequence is TGTGCCAGCACCCCGGGACTCCTAAACCCCGCAAAAGAGACCCAGTACTTC.

Here the CDR3 DNA reads TGTGCCAGCAGCCCAGGGGCCCCTTTAGCGGTCCTGTCCTACGAGCAGTACTTC. Its protein product is CASSPGAPLAVLSYEQYF. The chain uses TRBV5-4 and TRBJ2-5; either TRBD1 or TRBD2 may fit D (6 bases each). The J call may be mistaken, given a closer DNA end match to TRBJ2-7. Germline CDR1 is SGHNT and CDR2 is YYREEE (reference sequence). CDR3 length: 18 amino acids.

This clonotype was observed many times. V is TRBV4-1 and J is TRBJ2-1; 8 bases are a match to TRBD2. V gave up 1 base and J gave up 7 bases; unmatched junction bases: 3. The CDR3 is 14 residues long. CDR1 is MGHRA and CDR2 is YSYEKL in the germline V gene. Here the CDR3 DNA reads TGCGCCAGCAGCCAAGCAGCGGGGGCAAATGAGCAGTTCTTC. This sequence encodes CASSQAAGANEQFF.

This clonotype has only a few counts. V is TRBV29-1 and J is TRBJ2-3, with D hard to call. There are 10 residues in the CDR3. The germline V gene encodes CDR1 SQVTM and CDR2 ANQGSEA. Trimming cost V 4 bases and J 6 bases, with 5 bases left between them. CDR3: CSVVRDTQYF. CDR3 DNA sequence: TGCAGCGTTGTTCGGGATACGCAGTATTTT.

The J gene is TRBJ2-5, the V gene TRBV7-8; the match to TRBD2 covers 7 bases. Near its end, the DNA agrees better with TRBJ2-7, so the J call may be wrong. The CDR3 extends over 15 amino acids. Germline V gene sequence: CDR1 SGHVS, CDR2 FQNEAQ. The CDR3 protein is CASSLFGAGSYEQYF. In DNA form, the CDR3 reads TGTGCCAGCAGCTTATTTGGAGCGGGAAGCTACGAGCAGTACTTC.

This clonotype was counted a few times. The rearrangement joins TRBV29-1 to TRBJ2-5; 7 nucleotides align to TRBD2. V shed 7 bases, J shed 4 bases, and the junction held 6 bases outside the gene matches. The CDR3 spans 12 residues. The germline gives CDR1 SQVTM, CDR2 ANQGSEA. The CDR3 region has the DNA TGCAGCGCTCAGCCGGGGGGAGAGACCCAGTACTTC. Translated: CSAQPGGETQYF.

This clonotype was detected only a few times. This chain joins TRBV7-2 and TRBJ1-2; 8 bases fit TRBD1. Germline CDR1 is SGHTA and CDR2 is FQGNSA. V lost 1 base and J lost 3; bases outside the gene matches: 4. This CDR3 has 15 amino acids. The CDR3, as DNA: TGTGCCAGCAGCTTAGTTTACAGGGGGGACTATGGCTACACCTTC. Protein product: CASSLVYRGDYGYTF.

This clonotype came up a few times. The CDR3 is CASSAGTGTGTYEQYF. Written as DNA, the CDR3 is TGTGCCAGCAGTGCAGGAACCGGGACAGGGACCTACGAGCAGTACTTC. This sequence joins TRBV6-1 and TRBJ2-7; 9 nucleotides align to TRBD1. This CDR3 is 16 amino acids long. The trim removed 4 bases at V and 2 bases at J, leaving 9 bases unmatched. Germline CDR1 reads MNHNS; CDR2 reads SASEGT.

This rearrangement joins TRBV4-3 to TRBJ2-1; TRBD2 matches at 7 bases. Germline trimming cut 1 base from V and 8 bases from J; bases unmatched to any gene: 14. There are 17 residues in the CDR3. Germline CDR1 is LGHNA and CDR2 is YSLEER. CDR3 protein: CASSQVLAGDGGHEQFF. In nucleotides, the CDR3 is TGCGCCAGCAGCCAAGTCTTGGCGGGGGATGGAGGGCATGAGCAGTTCTTC.

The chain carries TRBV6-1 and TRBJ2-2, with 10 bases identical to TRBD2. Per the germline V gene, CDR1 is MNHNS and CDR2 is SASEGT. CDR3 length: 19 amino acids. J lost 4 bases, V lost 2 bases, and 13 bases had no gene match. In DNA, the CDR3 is TGTGCCAGCAGTGAACAGATGACAGCGGGAGGGCCGGGCACCGGGGAGCTGTTTTTT. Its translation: CASSEQMTAGGPGTGELFF.

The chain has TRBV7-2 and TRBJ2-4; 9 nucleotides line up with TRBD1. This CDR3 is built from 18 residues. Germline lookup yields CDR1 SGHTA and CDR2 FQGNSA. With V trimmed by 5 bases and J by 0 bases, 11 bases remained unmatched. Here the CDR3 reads CASSPRTTGGKAKNIQYF. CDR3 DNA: TGTGCCAGCAGCCCAAGGACTACAGGGGGCAAAGCCAAAAACATTCAGTACTTC.

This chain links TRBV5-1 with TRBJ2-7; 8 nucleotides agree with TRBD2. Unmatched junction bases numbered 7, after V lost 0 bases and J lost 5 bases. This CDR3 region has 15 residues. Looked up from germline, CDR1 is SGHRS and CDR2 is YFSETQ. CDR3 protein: CASSLVTVAGNEQYF. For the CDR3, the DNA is TGCGCCAGCAGCTTGGTAACGGTAGCGGGGAACGAGCAGTACTTC.

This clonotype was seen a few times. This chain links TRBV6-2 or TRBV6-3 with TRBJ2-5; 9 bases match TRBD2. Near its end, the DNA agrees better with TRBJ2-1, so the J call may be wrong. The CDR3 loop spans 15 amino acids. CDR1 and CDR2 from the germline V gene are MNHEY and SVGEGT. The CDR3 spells CASSTRSSGKGEQFF. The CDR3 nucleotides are TGTGCCAGCAGTACCCGATCTAGCGGGAAGGGGGAGCAGTTCTTC.

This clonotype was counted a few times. CDR3 sequence (DNA): TGTGCCAGCAGTTTGAGCGGGAGGGCGGGTGAGCAGTTCTTC. It codes for CASSLSGRAGEQFF. The chain combines TRBV12-3 or TRBV12-4 with TRBJ2-1; 10 bases fit TRBD2. The CDR3 covers 14 residues. V was clipped by 3 bases and J by 9 bases; unmatched bases: 5.